What follows are 17 T cell receptor beta chains derived from one specimen sequenced in a study of blood T cell repertoires in COVID-19. The table came from immunoSEQ multiplex PCR; TCRdb's copy has only in-frame clones and leaves some out. The table shows around 180,000 clones, with roughly three quarters occurring only once. The specimen was peripheral blood. The receptors originated from a woman aged 80 or over with COVID-19, enrolled during active disease.

V gene TRBV7-2 combines with J gene TRBJ1-3, with D perhaps TRBD1 (6 bases). Per the germline V gene, CDR1 is SGHTA and CDR2 is FQGNSA. The CDR3 extends over 14 amino acids. With 6 bases removed from V and 3 bases from J, the gap between germline ends came to 12 bases. The CDR3 reads CASRPDSLGNTIYF. CDR3 coding DNA: TGTGCCAGCAGACCGGACAGCCTTGGAAACACCATATATTTT.

The chain uses TRBV5-6 and TRBJ2-1; TRBD2 is a possible D gene (5 bases). The CDR3 has 17 residues. The germline V gene has CDR1 SGHDT and CDR2 YYEEEE. The V and J ends lost 3 bases and 0 bases respectively, with 16 bases between them. The CDR3, as DNA: TGTGCCAGCAGCTCCACCCCCAAAGGGAGCTCCTACAATGAGCAGTTCTTC. Translation gives CASSSTPKGSSYNEQFF.

The chain joins TRBV18 to TRBJ2-4, with 8 bases matching TRBD1. CDR1 KGHSH and CDR2 LQKENI come from the germline V gene. J gave up 1 base and V 4 bases, and 6 bases lay outside the gene matches. The CDR3 length is 16 residues. In DNA, the CDR3 is TGTGCCAGCTCACTCGACAGGGGCCGGGCCAAAAACATTCAGTACTTC. This sequence encodes CASSLDRGRAKNIQYF.

This rearrangement joins TRBV10-3 to TRBJ2-7; TRBD2 agrees at 8 bases. The length of the CDR3 is 13 residues. The trim removed 0 bases at V and 6 bases at J, leaving 1 base unmatched. The germline CDR1 and CDR2 sequences are ENHRY and SYGVKD. The CDR3 loop is CAISESGTSEQYF. CDR3 nucleotides: TGTGCCATCAGTGAGTCAGGGACTAGCGAGCAGTACTTC.

This chain connects TRBV5-1 to TRBJ2-7, with TRBD1 identical over 8 bases. V lost 4 bases and J lost 7; bases outside the gene matches: 7. The CDR3 extends over 13 amino acids. CDR1 is SGHRS and CDR2 is YFSETQ in the germline V gene. The CDR3 region has the DNA TGCGCCAGCAGCATGGACAGGGCGCGGGAGCAGTACTTC. Translation gives CASSMDRAREQYF. Full variable domain (remainder filled in from reference TRBV5-1 and TRBJ2-7): KAGVTQTPRYLIKTRGQQVTLSCSPISGHRSVSWYQQTPGQGLQFLFEYFSETQRNKGNFPGRFSGRQFSNSRSEMNVSTLELGDSALYLCASSMDRAREQYFGPGTRLTVT.

The gene calls are TRBV6-2 or TRBV6-3 and TRBJ2-7; 7 nucleotides align to TRBD2. J gave up 5 bases and V 0 bases, and 1 base lay outside the gene matches. The CDR3 extends over 13 amino acids. The germline CDR1 and CDR2 sequences are MNHEY and SVGEGT. In DNA form, the CDR3 reads TGTGCCAGCAGTTACTCGGGGAGGGACGAGCAGTACTTC. Protein: CASSYSGRDEQYF.

The chain recombines TRBV14 with TRBJ2-1, with D maybe TRBD1 (5 bases). The V and J ends lost 3 bases and 4 bases respectively, with 16 bases between them. Germline CDR1 reads SGHDN; CDR2 reads FVKESK. This CDR3 spans 16 amino acids. The DNA for the CDR3 is TGTGCCAGCAGCCACTGGGGCCAGATCCTATACAATGAGCAGTTCTTC. This codes for CASSHWGQILYNEQFF.

V usage is TRBV5-1 and J usage is TRBJ1-2; 10 bases agree with TRBD1. The CDR3 loop spans 16 amino acids. J lost 3 bases, V lost 5 bases, and 10 bases had no gene match. Germline assignment: CDR1 SGHRS and CDR2 YFSETQ. CDR3 in DNA: TGCGCCAGCAGGACAAAGACAGGGGGCCTCGACTATGGCTACACCTTC. Translating gives CASRTKTGGLDYGYTF.

The table lists this clone with a count of one. The V call is TRBV7-2, the J call TRBJ2-1; D is unclear. From germline, CDR1 is SGHTA and CDR2 FQGNSA. The germline V and J ends were trimmed by 8 bases and 0 bases, with 11 bases remaining between them. This CDR3 spans 14 amino acids. The CDR3 DNA follows: TGTGCCAGCGGCAAGCGCGGCTCCTACAATGAGCAGTTCTTC. This codes for CASGKRGSYNEQFF.

This clone was detected once. The rearrangement links TRBV19 to TRBJ1-5; D gene uncertain. The germline V and J ends were trimmed by 9 bases and 0 bases, with 9 bases remaining between them. CDR3 size: 13 residues. Germline loops: CDR1 LNHDA, CDR2 SQIVND (reference sequence). The CDR3 nucleotides read TGTGCCAGCCGGGGATATAGCAATCAGCCCCAGCATTTT. Encoded protein: CASRGYSNQPQHF.

J is TRBJ2-7 and V is TRBV29-1, with 12 bases identical to TRBD2. The germline V gene has CDR1 SQVTM and CDR2 ANQGSEA. CDR3 length equals 14 residues. V lost 8 bases and J lost 2; bases outside the gene matches: 7. Written as DNA, the CDR3 is TGCAGCATCCGTTCTAGCGGGAGGGCCTACGAGCAGTACTTC. This translates into CSIRSSGRAYEQYF.

The rearrangement joins TRBV4-1 to TRBJ2-5; tentative D call: TRBD1 (5 bases). In germline, CDR1 is MGHRA, CDR2 YSYEKL. V was trimmed by 0 bases and J by 0 bases, leaving 11 bases between them. CDR3 length: 16 residues. The CDR3 sequence: CASSQEGQTYQETQYF. CDR3 DNA: TGCGCCAGCAGCCAAGAGGGGCAAACGTACCAAGAGACCCAGTACTTC.

V and J are TRBV5-1 and TRBJ1-1, with 11 bases aligning to TRBD1. The J segment lost 5 bases and the V segment lost 4 bases, leaving 10 bases of the junction unmatched. The CDR3 runs 16 residues. Germline V gene data show CDR1 as SGHRS and CDR2 as YFSETQ. CDR3 residues: CASSPALGTGGTEAFF. CDR3 DNA sequence: TGCGCCAGCAGCCCGGCCCTAGGGACAGGGGGTACTGAAGCTTTCTTT.

This clone was seen only once. The CDR3 region is CASSTLASSYNEQFF. CDR3 in DNA: TGTGCCAGCAGCACACTAGCGAGCTCCTACAATGAGCAGTTCTTC. This chain connects TRBV27 to TRBJ2-1, with TRBD2 identical over 7 bases. The CDR3 is made up of 15 amino acids. Trimming removed 6 bases from V and 0 bases from J; junction bases left unmatched: 5. CDR1 and CDR2 from the germline V gene are MNHEY and SMNVEV (reference sequence).

The chain recombines TRBV28 with TRBJ1-4; D perhaps matches TRBD1 (5 bases). The CDR3 runs 17 residues. Per the germline V gene, CDR1 is MDHEN and CDR2 is SYDVKM. Trimming pared 3 bases from V and 4 bases from J, leaving 18 bases between. In nucleotides, the CDR3 is TGTGCCAGCAGTTTGCCCGGGGGAGTTCCCCTTAATGAAAAACTGTTTTTT. The encoded protein is CASSLPGGVPLNEKLFF.

The chain employs TRBV6-6 and TRBJ2-1; TRBD2 agrees at 7 bases. Germline V gene lookup returns CDR1 MNHNY and CDR2 SVGAGI (reference sequence). This CDR3 region has 15 residues. The V and J ends lost 4 bases and 0 bases, in that order; junction bases with no gene match: 3. CDR3 sequence (DNA): TGTGCCAGCAGTTTGGGAGGGCCCTCCTACAATGAGCAGTTCTTC. Its translation: CASSLGGPSYNEQFF.

The rearrangement joins TRBV19 to TRBJ1-2; TRBD1 aligns across 8 bases. The CDR3 loop spans 15 amino acids. Looked up from germline, CDR1 is LNHDA and CDR2 is SQIVND (reference sequence). Germline trimming cut 8 bases from V and 5 bases from J; bases unmatched to any gene: 13. CDR3 DNA sequence: TGTGCCAGTGGGGAGAGGACAGGGCATCCATATGGCTACACCTTC. Translation gives CASGERTGHPYGYTF.